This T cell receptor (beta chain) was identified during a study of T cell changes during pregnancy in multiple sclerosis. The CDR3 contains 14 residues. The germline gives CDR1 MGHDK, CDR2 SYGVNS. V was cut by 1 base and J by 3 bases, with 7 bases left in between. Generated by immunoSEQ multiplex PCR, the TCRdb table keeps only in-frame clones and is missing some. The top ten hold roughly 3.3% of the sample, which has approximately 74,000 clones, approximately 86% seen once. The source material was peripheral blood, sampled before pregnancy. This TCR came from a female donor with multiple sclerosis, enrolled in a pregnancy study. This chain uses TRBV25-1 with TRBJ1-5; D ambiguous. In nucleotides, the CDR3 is TGTGCCAGCAGTGAATTATCCTCCAATCAGCCCCAGCATTTT. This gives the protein CASSELSSNQPQHF.